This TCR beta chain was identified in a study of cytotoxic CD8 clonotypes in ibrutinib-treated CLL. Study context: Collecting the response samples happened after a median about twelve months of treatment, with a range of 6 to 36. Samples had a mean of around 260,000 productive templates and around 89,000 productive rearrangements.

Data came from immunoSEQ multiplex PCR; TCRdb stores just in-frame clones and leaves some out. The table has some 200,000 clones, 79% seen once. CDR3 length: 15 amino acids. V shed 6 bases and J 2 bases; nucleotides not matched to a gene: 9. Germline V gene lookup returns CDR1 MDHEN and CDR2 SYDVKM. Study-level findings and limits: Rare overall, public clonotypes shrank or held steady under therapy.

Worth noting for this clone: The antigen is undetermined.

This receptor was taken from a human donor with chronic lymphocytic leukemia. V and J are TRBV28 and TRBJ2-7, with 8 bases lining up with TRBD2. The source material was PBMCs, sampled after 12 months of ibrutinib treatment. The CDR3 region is CASRMGGLDPYEQYF. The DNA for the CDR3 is TGTGCCAGCAGGATGGGGGGACTAGACCCCTACGAGCAGTACTTC.